This TCR beta chain was identified in a study of T cell clonality in common variable immunodeficiency. Produced via immunoSEQ multiplex PCR; TCRdb's table is partial and in-frame only. There are 15,000 to 20,000 clones in the sample, none observed a single time. CDR1 is LGHNA, CDR2 YNFKEQ, per germline. The CDR3 covers 17 residues. Trimming cost V 4 bases and J 0 bases, with 16 bases left between them. Regarding the study as a whole: In common variable immunodeficiency, TCR beta chains reportedly carried fewer deletions and N-nucleotide insertions.

Patients had low serum IgG, IgA and/or IgM and specific antibody deficiency. This clone was counted ten times or more. The target antigen is unknown. The CDR3 extends 3 residues past the end of the read, so its final part is completed from the germline J gene. The receptor comes from a human donor with common variable immunodeficiency. Sequenced sample: peripheral blood mononuclear cells. The genes are TRBV4-2 and TRBJ1-5, with D perhaps matching TRBD1 (6 bases). This CDR3 reads CASSPRDTHYSNQPQHF. The CDR3 bases that were read are TGTGCCAGCAGCCCCAGGGACACCCATTATAGCAATCAGCCC.